The 20 T cell receptor beta chains in this list originate from one sample, sequenced in a study of T-cell reconstitution after alpha-beta-depleted transplantation in children. Unique molecular identifiers were used to barcode this TCRbeta library. From the PCR reads, TCRdb called clonotypes with MiXCR, one entry per CDR3 protein. The table lists roughly 100,000 distinct CDR3 sequences, roughly 8.8% of them singletons. The input for sequencing was PBMCs from the stem cell graft donor, taken from the stem cell graft. The receptors were gathered from a human donor who donated a stem cell graft to a child with congenital amegakaryocytic thrombocytopenia.

Ten or more counts support this clonotype. The V call is TRBV6-5, the J call TRBJ1-3; the D is unclear. CDR1 and CDR2 (germline): MNHEY, SVGAGI. This CDR3 has 16 residues. V lost 0 bases and J lost 0, with 9 bases in between. The CDR3 loop reads CASSYSADYSGNTIYF. The DNA for the CDR3 is TGTGCCAGCAGTTACTCGGCAGATTACTCTGGAAACACCATATATTTT.

The table lists this clonotype with many counts. V is TRBV7-2 and J is TRBJ2-4, with TRBD2 as a possible D gene (5 bases). Germline lookup yields CDR1 SGHTA and CDR2 FQGNSA. This CDR3 is built from 17 residues. V dropped 5 bases and J dropped 3 bases, with 20 bases sitting between them. CDR3 protein: CASSPDGKNGFKNIQYF. The CDR3 nucleotides are TGTGCCAGCAGCCCAGACGGGAAAAATGGATTCAAAAACATTCAGTACTTC.

The chain links TRBV2 to TRBJ1-5; perhaps TRBD1 as D (6 bases). Trimming shortened V by 3 bases and J by 7 bases, and 16 bases separated the two germline ends. The CDR3 length is 15 residues. Germline CDR1 reads SNHLY; CDR2 reads FYNNEI. The CDR3 loop reads CASSESRGAGQPQHF. CDR3 bases: TGTGCCAGCAGTGAGTCTAGGGGGGCCGGACAGCCCCAGCATTTT.

This clonotype was seen repeatedly, ten times or more. As DNA, the CDR3 is TGTGCCAGCAATACAGGGGAAGGGCCCCAGCATTTT. Translated, it gives CASNTGEGPQHF. The genes are TRBV12-3 or TRBV12-4 and TRBJ1-5, with 7 bases identical to TRBD1. CDR3 length equals 12 residues. V gave up 7 bases and J gave up 9 bases; unmatched junction bases: 6.

This clonotype has at least ten counts. J is TRBJ2-3 and V is TRBV20-1, with a weak D call TRBD1 (5 bases). This CDR3 comprises 16 residues. Germline V gene sequence: CDR1 DFQATT, CDR2 SNEGSKA (reference sequence). Trimming removed 0 bases from V and 1 base from J, with 14 bases in between. Written as DNA, the CDR3 is TGCAGTGCTAGAGACCAGGGAAAGCACGGCACAGATACGCAGTATTTT. Amino acid sequence: CSARDQGKHGTDTQYF.

This clonotype was counted at least ten times. V gene TRBV12-3 or TRBV12-4 combines with J gene TRBJ1-2, with D perhaps matching TRBD1 (6 bases). V dropped 5 bases and J dropped 6 bases, with 13 bases sitting between them. The CDR3 consists of 13 residues. The CDR3 sequence is CASSTQGSDGYTF. The DNA for the CDR3 is TGTGCCAGCAGTACTCAGGGGTCGGATGGCTACACCTTC.

This clonotype was observed many times. This rearrangement joins TRBV30 to TRBJ2-3; perhaps TRBD2 as D (5 bases). The CDR3 length is 13 residues. V gave up 0 bases and J gave up 5 bases, with 9 bases separating them. Germline V gene sequence: CDR1 GTSNPN, CDR2 SVGIG (reference sequence). The CDR3 spells CAWSVRERDTQYF. The CDR3 DNA follows: TGTGCCTGGAGTGTAAGGGAGCGAGATACGCAGTATTTT.

This clonotype has at least ten counts. The chain couples TRBV12-3 or TRBV12-4 to TRBJ2-7; D is possibly TRBD1 (6 bases). V lost 5 bases to trimming and J lost 2 bases, with 16 bases between them. CDR3 length: 15 amino acids. Written as DNA, the CDR3 is TGTGCCAGCAGTGTCACAGGGCTCGGACCCTACGAGCAGTACTTC. Translating gives CASSVTGLGPYEQYF.

Ten or more counts support this clonotype. The chain uses TRBV29-1 and TRBJ2-1, with a weak D call TRBD1 (5 bases). The CDR3 is made up of 16 amino acids. Germline loops: CDR1 SQVTM, CDR2 ANQGSEA. V was cut by 2 bases and J by 3 bases, with 17 bases left in between. The CDR3 bases are TGCAGCGTTGAACTCCAGGGCAGGGTCCTCTACAATGAGCAGTTCTTC. Translation gives CSVELQGRVLYNEQFF.

This clonotype occurred many times. V gene TRBV15 combines with J gene TRBJ1-2; D gene ambiguous. The germline gives CDR1 LNHNV, CDR2 YYDKDF (reference sequence). V was cut by 5 bases and J by 4 bases, with 8 bases left in between. The CDR3 extends over 12 amino acids. The CDR3 spells CATSDGPYGYTF. CDR3 DNA: TGTGCCACCAGCGACGGGCCCTATGGCTACACCTTC.

This clonotype turned up a few times. It may be a read error: a sequence one base away is much more abundant. The chain links TRBV7-2 to TRBJ1-1; a possible D gene is TRBD1 (5 bases). Germline loops: CDR1 SGHTA, CDR2 FQGNSA. The CDR3 covers 14 residues. The CDR3 protein is CASSLDRMNAEAFF. CDR3 nucleotide sequence: TGTGCCAGCAGCCTCGACAGAATGAACGCTGAAGCTTTCTTT.

This clonotype was seen many times. This chain connects TRBV7-9 to TRBJ1-1; possibly TRBD1 for D (6 bases). Trimming left V 5 bases short and J 5 bases short, with 21 bases between. CDR3 length: 16 amino acids. Germline lookup yields CDR1 SEHNR and CDR2 FQNEAQ (reference sequence). In DNA, the CDR3 is TGTGCCAGCAGCCCACACCCCAAGGGGGGATGGACTGAAGCTTTCTTT. Its translation: CASSPHPKGGWTEAFF.

This clonotype appeared a single time. The chain combines TRBV10-3 with TRBJ1-1; D is unclear. Trimming took off 2 bases at V and 7 bases at J, with 8 bases between the two ends. Germline V lookup: CDR1 ENHRY, CDR2 SYGVKD. The CDR3 covers 12 residues. CDR3 nucleotides: TGTGCCATCAGTGAGGTCGCCGGTGAAGCTTTCTTT. Encoded protein: CAISEVAGEAFF.

This clonotype has only a few counts. The chain couples TRBV30 to TRBJ1-5, with D unresolved. This CDR3 is 13 amino acids long. V was cut by 5 bases and J by 2 bases, with 10 bases left in between. The V gene's germline CDR1 is GTSNPN and CDR2 SVGIG (reference sequence). The CDR3 region is CAWASGGNQPQHF. For the CDR3, the DNA is TGTGCCTGGGCGTCGGGTGGCAATCAGCCCCAGCATTTT.

V usage is TRBV10-3 and J usage is TRBJ2-7; maybe TRBD2 (6 bases). The CDR3 consists of 13 residues. Trimming shortened V by 8 bases and J by 5 bases, and 16 bases separated the two germline ends. Germline CDR1 reads ENHRY; CDR2 reads SYGVKD. The CDR3, as DNA: TGTGCCATCGGCGGGGCTAGCGAGAACGAGCAGTACTTC. This sequence encodes CAIGGASENEQYF.

This clonotype has ten or more counts. The junction shows a germline mismatch at one end, possibly a read error. The J gene is TRBJ1-1, the V gene TRBV20-1, with TRBD1 matching 7 bases. Germline CDR1 is DFQATT and CDR2 is SNEGSKA (reference sequence). This CDR3 comprises 15 residues. CDR3 protein: CSADDRARGDTEVFF. CDR3 bases: TGCAGTGCTGACGACAGGGCGCGGGGGGACACTGAAGTTTTCTTT.

This clonotype was observed many times. J is TRBJ1-2 and V is TRBV28, with TRBD1 identical over 7 bases. The CDR3 loop spans 15 amino acids. V was clipped by 6 bases and J by 4 bases; unmatched bases: 11. Germline assignment: CDR1 MDHEN and CDR2 SYDVKM. The CDR3 sequence is CASSLKGGTVYGYTF. The CDR3 DNA reads TGTGCCAGCAGCCTTAAGGGTGGGACAGTCTATGGCTACACCTTC.

Many counts were recorded for this clonotype. V gene TRBV11-2 combines with J gene TRBJ2-3; 12 positions agree with TRBD2. The V segment lost 5 bases and the J segment 2 bases; nucleotides outside the gene matches: 5. Germline V gene sequence: CDR1 SGHAT, CDR2 FQNNGV. The CDR3 has 16 amino acids. The CDR3 loop reads CASSTRLAGDTDTQYF. The CDR3 DNA is TGTGCCAGCAGCACCCGACTAGCGGGGGACACAGATACGCAGTATTTT. Variable domain in full (rest from reference TRBV11-2 and TRBJ2-3): EAGVAQSPRYKIIEKRQSVAFWCNPISGHATLYWYQQILGQGPKLLIQFQNNGVVDDSQLPKDRFSAERLKGVDSTLKIQPAKLEDSAVYLCASSTRLAGDTDTQYFGPGTRLTVL.

The sample holds many counts of this clonotype. The chain joins TRBV7-9 to TRBJ2-6; D is unresolved. The CDR3 runs 15 residues. The germline CDR1 and CDR2 sequences are SEHNR and FQNEAQ (reference sequence). V was cut by 2 bases and J by 2 bases, with 7 bases left in between. The CDR3 region has the DNA TGTGCCAGCAGCTTACAAGTTCCTGGGGCCAACGTCCTGACTTTC. Translating it yields CASSLQVPGANVLTF.

This clonotype appeared many times. The chain carries TRBV27 and TRBJ1-6, with D possibly matching TRBD1 (5 bases). The germline V and J ends were trimmed by 3 bases and 9 bases, with 12 bases remaining between them. In germline, CDR1 is MNHEY, CDR2 SMNVEV (reference sequence). The CDR3 loop spans 14 amino acids. The CDR3 DNA is TGTGCCAGCAGTTTTTTGGGACGACGTTCACCCCTCCACTTT. The encoded protein is CASSFLGRRSPLHF.